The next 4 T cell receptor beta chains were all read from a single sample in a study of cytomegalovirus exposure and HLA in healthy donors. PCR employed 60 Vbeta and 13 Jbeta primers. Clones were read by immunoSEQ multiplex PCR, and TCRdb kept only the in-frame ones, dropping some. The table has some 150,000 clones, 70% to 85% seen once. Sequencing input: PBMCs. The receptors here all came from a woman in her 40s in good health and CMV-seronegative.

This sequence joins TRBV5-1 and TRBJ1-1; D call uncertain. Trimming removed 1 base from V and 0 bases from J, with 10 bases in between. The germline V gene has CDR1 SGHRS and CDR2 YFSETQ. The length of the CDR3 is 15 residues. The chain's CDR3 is CASSLSGSMNTEAFF. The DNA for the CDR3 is TGCGCCAGCAGCTTGTCAGGATCTATGAACACTGAAGCTTTCTTT. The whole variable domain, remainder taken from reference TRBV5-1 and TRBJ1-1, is KAGVTQTPRYLIKTRGQQVTLSCSPISGHRSVSWYQQTPGQGLQFLFEYFSETQRNKGNFPGRFSGRQFSNSRSEMNVSTLELGDSALYLCASSLSGSMNTEAFFGQGTRLTVV.

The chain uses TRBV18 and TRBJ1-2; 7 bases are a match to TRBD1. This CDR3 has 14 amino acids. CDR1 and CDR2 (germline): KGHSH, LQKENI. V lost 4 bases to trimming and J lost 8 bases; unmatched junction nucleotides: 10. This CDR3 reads CASSLDRVTDGYTF. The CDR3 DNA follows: TGTGCCAGCTCACTAGACAGGGTGACAGACGGCTACACCTTC.

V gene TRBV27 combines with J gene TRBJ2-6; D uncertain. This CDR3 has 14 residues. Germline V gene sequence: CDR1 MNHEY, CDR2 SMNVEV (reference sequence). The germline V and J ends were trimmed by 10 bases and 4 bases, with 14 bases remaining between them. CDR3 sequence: CATSVASGANVLTF. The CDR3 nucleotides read TGTGCCACCTCGGTTGCGTCCGGGGCCAACGTCCTGACTTTC.

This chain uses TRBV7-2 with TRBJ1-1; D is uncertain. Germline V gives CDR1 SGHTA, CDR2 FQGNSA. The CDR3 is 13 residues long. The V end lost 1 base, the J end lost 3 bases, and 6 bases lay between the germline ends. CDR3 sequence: CASSLGPDTEAFF. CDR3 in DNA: TGTGCCAGCAGCTTAGGTCCGGACACTGAAGCTTTCTTT. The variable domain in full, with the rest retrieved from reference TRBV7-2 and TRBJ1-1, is GAGVSQSPSNKVTEKGKDVELRCDPISGHTALYWYRQSLGQGLEFLIYFQGNSAPDKSGLPSDRFSAERTGGSVSTLTIQRTQQEDSAVYLCASSLGPDTEAFFGQGTRLTVV.